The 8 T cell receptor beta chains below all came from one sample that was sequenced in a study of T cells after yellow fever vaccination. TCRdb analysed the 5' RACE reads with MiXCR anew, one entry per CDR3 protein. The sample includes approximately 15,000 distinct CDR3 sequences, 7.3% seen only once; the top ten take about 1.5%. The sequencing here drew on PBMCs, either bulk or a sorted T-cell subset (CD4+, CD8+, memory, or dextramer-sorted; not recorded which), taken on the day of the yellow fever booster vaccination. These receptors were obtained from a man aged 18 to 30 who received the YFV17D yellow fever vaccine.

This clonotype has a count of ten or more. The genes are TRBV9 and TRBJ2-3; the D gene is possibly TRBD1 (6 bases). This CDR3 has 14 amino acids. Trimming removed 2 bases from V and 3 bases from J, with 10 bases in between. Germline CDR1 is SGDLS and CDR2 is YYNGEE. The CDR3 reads CASSVDRWTDTQYF. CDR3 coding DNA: TGTGCCAGCAGCGTTGACAGGTGGACAGATACGCAGTATTTT.

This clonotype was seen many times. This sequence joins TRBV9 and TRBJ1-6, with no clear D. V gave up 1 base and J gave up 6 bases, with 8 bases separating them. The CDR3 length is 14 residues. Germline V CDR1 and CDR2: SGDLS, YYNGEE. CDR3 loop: CASSVTVGNSPLHF. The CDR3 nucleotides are TGTGCCAGCAGCGTAACCGTGGGTAATTCACCCCTCCACTTT.

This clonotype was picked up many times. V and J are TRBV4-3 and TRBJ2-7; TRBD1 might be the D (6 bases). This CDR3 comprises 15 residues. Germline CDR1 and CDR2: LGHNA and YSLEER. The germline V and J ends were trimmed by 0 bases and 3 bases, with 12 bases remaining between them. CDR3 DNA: TGCGCCAGCAGCCAAGATTCCAGGGGAGACTACGAGCAGTACTTC. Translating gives CASSQDSRGDYEQYF.

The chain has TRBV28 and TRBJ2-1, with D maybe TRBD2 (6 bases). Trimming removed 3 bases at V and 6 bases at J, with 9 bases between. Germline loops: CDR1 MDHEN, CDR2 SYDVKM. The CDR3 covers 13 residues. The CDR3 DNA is TGTGCCAGCAGTTTGACTAGGCCCAATGAGCAGTTCTTC. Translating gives CASSLTRPNEQFF. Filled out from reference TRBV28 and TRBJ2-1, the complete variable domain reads DVKVTQSSRYLVKRTGEKVFLECVQDMDHENMFWYRQDPGLGLRLIYFSYDVKMKEKGDIPEGYSVSREKKERFSLILESASTNQTSMYLCASSLTRPNEQFFGPGTRLTVL.

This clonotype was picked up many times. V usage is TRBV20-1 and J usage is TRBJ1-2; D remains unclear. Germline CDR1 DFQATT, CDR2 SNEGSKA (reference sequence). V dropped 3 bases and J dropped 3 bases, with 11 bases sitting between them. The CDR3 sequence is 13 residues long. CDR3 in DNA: TGCAGTGCTAGCAAGCGAGGCTACTATGGCTACACCTTC. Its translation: CSASKRGYYGYTF.

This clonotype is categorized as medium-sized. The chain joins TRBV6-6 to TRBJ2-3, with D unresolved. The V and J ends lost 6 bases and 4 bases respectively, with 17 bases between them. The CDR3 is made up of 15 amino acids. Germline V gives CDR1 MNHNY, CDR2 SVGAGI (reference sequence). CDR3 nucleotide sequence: TGTGCCAGCAGCCAAGTCGGGCTGGGCTCAGATACGCAGTATTTT. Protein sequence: CASSQVGLGSDTQYF.

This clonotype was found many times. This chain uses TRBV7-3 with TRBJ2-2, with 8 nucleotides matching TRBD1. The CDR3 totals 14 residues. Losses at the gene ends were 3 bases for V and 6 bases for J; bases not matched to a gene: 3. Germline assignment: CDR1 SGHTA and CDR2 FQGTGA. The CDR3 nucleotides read TGTGCCAGCAGCTTCACAGGGGGGTCCGGGGAGCTGTTTTTT. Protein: CASSFTGGSGELFF.

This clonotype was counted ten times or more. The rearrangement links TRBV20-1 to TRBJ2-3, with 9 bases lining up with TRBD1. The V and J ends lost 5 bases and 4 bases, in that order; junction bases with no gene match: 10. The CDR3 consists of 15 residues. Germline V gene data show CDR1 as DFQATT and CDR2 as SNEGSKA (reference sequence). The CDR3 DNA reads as TGCAGTGCTTCCCGGACAGGGGTCCTCGCAGATACGCAGTATTTT. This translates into CSASRTGVLADTQYF.